This TCR beta chain emerged from a study of immune evolution from preneoplasia to lung adenocarcinoma. On this clone: As yet, its antigen is unknown.

Clones were read by immunoSEQ multiplex PCR, and TCRdb kept only the in-frame ones, dropping some. The table lists approximately 6,000 clones, just under 80% of them singletons. Study-level points and caveats: Normal lung had the highest top T cell clone frequencies.

V gave up 3 bases and J gave up 0 bases, with 9 bases separating them. Germline loops: CDR1 MNHNS, CDR2 SASEGT. This CDR3 is built from 15 residues. The material sequenced was FFPE minimally invasive lung adenocarcinoma tissue. The clonotype was recovered from a person aged 55-85 years with lung adenocarcinoma. V and J are TRBV6-1 and TRBJ2-1, with D uncertain. For the CDR3, the DNA is TGTGCCAGCAGTGACCGAGCGAACTCCTACAATGAGCAGTTCTTC. As protein: CASSDRANSYNEQFF.